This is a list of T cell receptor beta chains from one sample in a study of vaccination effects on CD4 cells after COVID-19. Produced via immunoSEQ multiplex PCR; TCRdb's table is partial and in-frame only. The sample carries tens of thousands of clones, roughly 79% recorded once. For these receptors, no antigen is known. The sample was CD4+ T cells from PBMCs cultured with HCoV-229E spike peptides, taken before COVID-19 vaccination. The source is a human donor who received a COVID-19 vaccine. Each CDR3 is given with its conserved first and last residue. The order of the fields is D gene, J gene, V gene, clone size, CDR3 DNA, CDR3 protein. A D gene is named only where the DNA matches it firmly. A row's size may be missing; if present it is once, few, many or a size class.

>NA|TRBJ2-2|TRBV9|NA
TGTGCCAGCAGCGTAGCTCTGGGGGGGGCGGACACCGGGGAGCTGTTTTTT
CASSVALGGADTGELFF
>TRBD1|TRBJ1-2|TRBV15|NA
TGTGCCACCAGTAGAAGACAGGGGGGCTATGGCTACACCTTC
CATSRRQGGYGYTF
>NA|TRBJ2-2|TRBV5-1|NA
TGCGCCAGCAGCCCGCCCCCGAACACCGGGGAGCTGTTTTTT
CASSPPPNTGELFF
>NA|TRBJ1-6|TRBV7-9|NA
TGTGCCAGCAGCCGGACAGAATCGGGATCACCCCTCCACTTT
CASSRTESGSPLHF
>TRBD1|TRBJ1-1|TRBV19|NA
TGTGCCAGTAGTACCACAGGGGTCCCCACTGAAGCTTTCTTT
CASSTTGVPTEAFF
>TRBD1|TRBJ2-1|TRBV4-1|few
TGCGCCAGCAGCCTAGGACAGGGGGGCAATGAGCAGTTCTTC
CASSLGQGGNEQFF
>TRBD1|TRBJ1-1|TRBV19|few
TGTGCCAGTAGTGTGGACAGGGGCGGGTCTGAAGCTTTCTTT
CASSVDRGGSEAFF
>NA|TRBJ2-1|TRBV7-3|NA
TGTGCCAGCAGCCGATACCCAACGGGGAGCTACAATGAGCAGTTCTTC
CASSRYPTGSYNEQFF
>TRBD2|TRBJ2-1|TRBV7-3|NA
TGTGCCAGCAGCTCCAAGCGCGGGACTAGCGGCCGGGTTGAGCAGTTCTTC
CASSSKRGTSGRVEQFF
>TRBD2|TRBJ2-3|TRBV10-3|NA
TGTGCCATCAAATTGGACGGGGGGAGAACAGATACGCAGTATTTT
CAIKLDGGRTDTQYF
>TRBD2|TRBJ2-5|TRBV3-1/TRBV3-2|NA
TGTGCCAGCAGACCGATCACGGGTAGCGGGGGGCCGATGGAAGAGACCCAGTACTTC
CASRPITGSGGPMEETQYF
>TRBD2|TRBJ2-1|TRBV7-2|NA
TGTGCCAGCAGCTTAGTCGCAGCGGGGGGGCCCGATGAGCAGTTCTTC
CASSLVAAGGPDEQFF
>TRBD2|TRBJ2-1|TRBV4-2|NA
TGTGCCAGCAGCCAAGCGAGCAAGGGACTAGAAGACAATGAGCAGTTCTTC
CASSQASKGLEDNEQFF
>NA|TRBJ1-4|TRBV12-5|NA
TGTGCTAGTGGGGACCGGGGGGCGAGGGATGAAAAACTGTTTTTT
CASGDRGARDEKLFF
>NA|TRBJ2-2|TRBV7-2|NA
TGTGCCAGCAGCTTAGTGGTCGGGGAGCTGTTTTTT
CASSLVVGELFF